One sample yielded the 29 T cell receptor beta chains listed below, sequenced in a study of blood T cell repertoires in COVID-19. Assay used: immunoSEQ multiplex PCR; TCRdb lists only in-frame clones, some missing. The sample lists under 300,000 clones; about nine tenths were seen once. Sequencing was performed on PBMCs or T cells enriched from blood (not recorded which). The receptors come from a man aged 18-30 years who had recovered from COVID-19.

The V call is TRBV23-1, the J call TRBJ2-1; 8 nucleotides match TRBD2. TRBV23-1 is an ORF for which the function is uncertain. Losses at the gene ends were 7 bases for V and 0 bases for J; bases not matched to a gene: 20. The CDR3 has 20 residues. The CDR3 region has the DNA TGCGCCAGCACCCTCCCGGCTCAGGGACTAGGGGTTAGCTCCTACAATGAGCAGTTCTTC. Translation: CASTLPAQGLGVSSYNEQFF.

The chain is built from TRBV3-1 (or the pseudogene TRBV3-2) and TRBJ2-1, with D unclear. Per germline, CDR1 LGHDT and CDR2 YNNKEL (reference sequence). The CDR3 length is 13 residues. V shed 0 bases and J shed 5 bases, with 5 bases lying between them. The CDR3 bases are TGTGCCAGCAGCCAAGATGTAAACAATGAGCAGTTCTTC. Protein sequence: CASSQDVNNEQFF.

The chain employs TRBV14 and TRBJ2-7, with 7 bases lining up with TRBD2. This CDR3 is 15 amino acids long. Germline CDR1 is SGHDN and CDR2 is FVKESK. V dropped 6 bases and J dropped 6; count of bases not matched to a gene: 14. CDR3 loop: CASSHQRGLSPEQYF. The DNA for the CDR3 is TGTGCCAGCAGTCACCAAAGGGGACTATCTCCCGAGCAGTACTTC.

The V and J genes are TRBV5-1 and TRBJ2-7, with 13 bases identical to TRBD2. This CDR3 comprises 14 residues. Germline V gives CDR1 SGHRS, CDR2 YFSETQ. V lost 5 bases and J lost 4; bases outside the gene matches: 3. CDR3 nucleotide sequence: TGCGCCAGCAGATGGACTAGCGGGAGTTACGAGCAGTACTTC. It yields the protein CASRWTSGSYEQYF.

The chain has TRBV10-2 and TRBJ2-5, with D hard to call. Per the germline V gene, CDR1 is WSHSY and CDR2 is SAAADI. The germline V and J ends were trimmed by 3 bases and 0 bases, with 5 bases remaining between them. The CDR3 contains 13 residues. The CDR3 region is CASSDFNQETQYF. Written as DNA, the CDR3 is TGCGCCAGCAGTGATTTTAACCAAGAGACCCAGTACTTC.

The chain combines TRBV5-4 with TRBJ2-5; 7 bases agree with TRBD2. V trimming: 0 bases; J trimming: 5 bases; junction bases outside the gene matches: 4. Germline lookup yields CDR1 SGHNT and CDR2 YYREEE (reference sequence). This CDR3 has 14 amino acids. In nucleotides, the CDR3 is TGTGCCAGCAGCTTGGGCAGGGAGGGGGAGACCCAGTACTTC. As protein: CASSLGREGETQYF.

The V and J genes are TRBV7-9 and TRBJ1-6, with TRBD1 identical over 8 bases. The CDR3 loop spans 14 amino acids. Germline CDR1 reads SEHNR; CDR2 reads FQNEAQ (reference sequence). V shed 5 bases and J 9 bases; nucleotides not matched to a gene: 6. In DNA, the CDR3 is TGTGCCAGCAGCACCGGACAGGGATCTTCACCCCTCCACTTT. Residues: CASSTGQGSSPLHF.

The chain has TRBV27 and TRBJ1-6, with a weak D call TRBD1 (5 bases). The CDR3 is made up of 15 amino acids. Trimming took 2 bases from V and 3 from J, leaving 8 bases between them. Germline lookup yields CDR1 MNHEY and CDR2 SMNVEV (reference sequence). The CDR3 region has the DNA TGTGCCAGCAGTTTAACAGGCCTCTATAATTCACCCCTCCACTTT. It is translated as CASSLTGLYNSPLHF.

V gene TRBV11-3 combines with J gene TRBJ2-7, with TRBD1 matching 10 bases. J gave up 0 bases and V 4 bases, and 3 bases lay outside the gene matches. The CDR3 is 15 amino acids. From germline, CDR1 is SGHNT and CDR2 YENEEA. CDR3 in DNA: TGTGCCAGCAGCTCTGGACAGGGGGTCTCCTACGAGCAGTACTTC. Translated, it gives CASSSGQGVSYEQYF. Based on the CDR3 plus reference TRBV11-3 and TRBJ2-7, the full variable domain is EAGVVQSPRYKIIEKKQPVAFWCNPISGHNTLYWYLQNLGQGPELLIRYENEEAVDDSQLPKDRFSAERLKGVDSTLKIQPAELGDSAVYLCASSSGQGVSYEQYFGPGTRLTVT.

V gene TRBV7-3 combines with J gene TRBJ2-1; 8 positions agree with TRBD2. Trimming cost V 4 bases and J 7 bases; bases outside gene matches: 12. The CDR3 covers 16 residues. Germline-derived CDR1 and CDR2 are SGHTA and FQGTGA. The CDR3 DNA sequence: TGTGCCAGCAGCTCGGGGAGCGGGAGCATGGCAAATGAGCAGTTCTTC. Encoded protein: CASSSGSGSMANEQFF.

V is TRBV5-1 and J is TRBJ1-2; D perhaps matches TRBD1 (5 bases). Trimming removed 0 bases from V and 4 bases from J, with 13 bases in between. The germline V gene has CDR1 SGHRS and CDR2 YFSETQ. The CDR3 is 15 residues long. The CDR3 sequence: CASSLGRDSGYGYTF. As DNA, the CDR3 is TGCGCCAGCAGCTTGGGCAGGGATAGCGGCTATGGCTACACCTTC.

V gene TRBV3-1 (or the pseudogene TRBV3-2) combines with J gene TRBJ2-3; the match to TRBD1 covers 7 bases. The V and J ends lost 4 bases and 5 bases, in that order; junction bases with no gene match: 6. Germline V CDR1 and CDR2: LGHDT, YNNKEL (reference sequence). This CDR3 has 14 amino acids. Here the CDR3 reads CASSPGTAKDTQYF. The CDR3 region has the DNA TGTGCCAGCAGCCCGGGGACAGCCAAAGATACGCAGTATTTT.

V and J are TRBV28 and TRBJ1-1; no firm D call. The CDR3 spans 13 residues. Germline V gene lookup returns CDR1 MDHEN and CDR2 SYDVKM. The V end lost 4 bases, the J end lost 7 bases, and 13 bases lay between the germline ends. Written as DNA, the CDR3 is TGTGCCAGCAGTTCCACCCCGAACTTTGAAGCTTTCTTT. Translation: CASSSTPNFEAFF.

This chain uses TRBV5-1 with TRBJ2-7; 11 nucleotides match TRBD2. The CDR3 sequence is 14 residues long. Trimming took 4 bases from V and 5 from J; bases not matched to a gene: 5. The germline gives CDR1 SGHRS, CDR2 YFSETQ. The CDR3 spells CASSKTSGDNEQYF. CDR3 DNA sequence: TGCGCCAGCAGCAAGACTAGCGGGGATAACGAGCAGTACTTC.

The chain carries TRBV27 and TRBJ1-1; D is uncertain. This CDR3 is built from 15 residues. With 3 bases removed from V and 0 bases from J, the gap between germline ends came to 11 bases. Germline values: CDR1 MNHEY, CDR2 SMNVEV (reference sequence). In DNA form, the CDR3 reads TGTGCCAGCAGTTTGACGGGGTCCATGAACACTGAAGCTTTCTTT. Its translation is CASSLTGSMNTEAFF.

The rearrangement uses TRBV4-1 and TRBJ2-1, with 10 bases identical to TRBD1. CDR3 length: 14 amino acids. V shed 6 bases, J shed 7 bases, and the junction held 6 bases outside the gene matches. The germline V gene encodes CDR1 MGHRA and CDR2 YSYEKL. The CDR3 DNA follows: TGCGCCAGCAGGACCGGGACAGGGGTGAATGAGCAGTTCTTC. Translating it yields CASRTGTGVNEQFF.

The CDR3 DNA follows: TGCGCCAGCAGACAGGGGATGGGTGAAAAACTGTTTTTT. Encoded protein: CASRQGMGEKLFF. This rearrangement joins TRBV10-2 to TRBJ1-4, with 7 bases aligning to TRBD1. V trimming: 6 bases; J trimming: 7 bases; junction bases outside the gene matches: 5. From germline, CDR1 is WSHSY and CDR2 SAAADI. This CDR3 has 13 residues.

This clone was seen only a few times. The gene calls are TRBV7-2 and TRBJ2-7; 11 bases line up with TRBD2. Germline CDR1 and CDR2: SGHTA and FQGNSA. J was trimmed by 1 base and V by 5 bases; bases with no gene match: 7. This CDR3 has 16 residues. Here the CDR3 DNA reads TGTGCCAGCAGCCTCGGACTAGCGGGCCCTTCCTACGAGCAGTACTTC. It translates to CASSLGLAGPSYEQYF.

The V and J genes are TRBV5-4 and TRBJ2-5, with D tentatively TRBD2 (6 bases). Germline loops: CDR1 SGHNT, CDR2 YYREEE (reference sequence). Deletions cut 7 bases from V and 1 base from J, with 8 bases between. CDR3 length equals 12 residues. For the CDR3, the DNA is TGTGCCAGCGGGGGGAGCCAAGAGACCCAGTACTTC. It specifies CASGGSQETQYF.

About this clone: Other DNA sequences in this sample translate to the same CDR3. The chain has TRBV18 and TRBJ2-7; D possibly corresponds to TRBD1 (5 bases). The CDR3 contains 14 residues. Germline V lookup: CDR1 KGHSH, CDR2 LQKENI. V gave up 3 bases and J gave up 0 bases, with 9 bases separating them. The CDR3 nucleotides are TGTGCCAGCTCACCTAATGACAGCTCCTACGAGCAGTACTTC. It specifies CASSPNDSSYEQYF.

V and J are TRBV30 and TRBJ1-5; D not resolved. The V end lost 4 bases, the J end lost 5 bases, and 12 bases lay between the germline ends. The V gene's germline CDR1 is GTSNPN and CDR2 SVGIG (reference sequence). The CDR3 consists of 13 residues. The DNA of the CDR3 is TGTGCCTGGAATGTCGGGTTCGATCAGCCCCAGCATTTT. This encodes CAWNVGFDQPQHF.

The chain recombines TRBV7-9 with TRBJ1-2; TRBD1 might be the D (6 bases). Germline V gene sequence: CDR1 SEHNR, CDR2 FQNEAQ (reference sequence). V lost 3 bases and J lost 3, with 11 bases in between. CDR3 length: 14 amino acids. The DNA for the CDR3 is TGTGCCAGCAGCTTTACCCAGGGGTACTATGGCTACACCTTC. Translation gives CASSFTQGYYGYTF. The full variable domain, with the rest looked up from reference TRBV7-9 and TRBJ1-2, is DTGVSQNPRHKITKRGQNVTFRCDPISEHNRLYWYRQTLGQGPEFLTYFQNEAQLEKSRLLSDRFSAERPKGSFSTLEIQRTEQGDSAMYLCASSFTQGYYGYTFGSGTRLTVV.

This chain joins TRBV4-1 and TRBJ1-4, with D tentatively TRBD1 (5 bases). The V end was cut by 4 bases, the J end by 3 bases, with 15 bases between. The CDR3 runs 16 residues. Germline CDR1 MGHRA, CDR2 YSYEKL. The CDR3 loop is CASSPHPGQANEKLFF. CDR3 bases: TGCGCCAGCAGCCCCCATCCAGGGCAAGCTAATGAAAAACTGTTTTTT.

The chain couples TRBV2 to TRBJ2-4; 7 bases are shared with TRBD2. The CDR3 spans 16 residues. V shed 5 bases and J 0 bases; nucleotides not matched to a gene: 7. Per the germline V gene, CDR1 is SNHLY and CDR2 is FYNNEI. This chain's CDR3 is CASSKTSALAKNIQYF. In DNA form, the CDR3 reads TGTGCCAGCAGTAAAACTAGCGCCCTAGCCAAAAACATTCAGTACTTC.

V and J are TRBV4-1 and TRBJ1-5; D is perhaps TRBD1 (6 bases). This CDR3 is built from 14 residues. In germline, CDR1 is MGHRA, CDR2 YSYEKL. The V gene lost 1 base and the J gene lost 7 bases, with 11 bases spanning the gap. The DNA of the CDR3 is TGCGCCAGCAGCCAAGTTAGGGGGGGCCAGCCCCAGCATTTT. Amino acid sequence: CASSQVRGGQPQHF.

This clone was counted a single time. The chain links TRBV7-6 to TRBJ2-2, with TRBD1 matching over 9 bases. The CDR3 extends over 16 amino acids. Germline V CDR1 and CDR2: SGHVS, FNYEAQ. V was pared by 1 base and J by 5 bases, with 5 bases of the junction left unmatched. The CDR3, as DNA: TGTGCCAGCAGCTTAGGCGCGACAGGGGGGACCGGGGAGCTGTTTTTT. Translated: CASSLGATGGTGELFF.

The chain is built from TRBV6-5 and TRBJ1-1; D gene ambiguous. The CDR3 sequence is 11 residues long. V gave up 4 bases and J gave up 3 bases, with 3 bases separating them. Germline CDR1 and CDR2: MNHEY and SVGAGI. The CDR3 sequence is CASSSYTEAFF. The CDR3 DNA sequence: TGTGCCAGCAGTTCCTACACTGAAGCTTTCTTT.

The genes are TRBV5-4 and TRBJ2-7, with D uncertain. Trimming stripped 3 bases from V and 0 bases from J, with 7 bases between. The germline CDR1 and CDR2 sequences are SGHNT and YYREEE (reference sequence). The CDR3 loop spans 13 amino acids. CDR3 sequence (DNA): TGTGCCAGCAGCTCGCGCGGCTCCTACGAGCAGTACTTC. Protein: CASSSRGSYEQYF.

The chain is built from TRBV7-9 and TRBJ2-7; 13 nucleotides agree with TRBD2. Losses at the gene ends were 5 bases for V and 6 bases for J; bases not matched to a gene: 7. This CDR3 spans 15 amino acids. CDR1 SEHNR and CDR2 FQNEAQ come from the germline V gene (reference sequence). CDR3 nucleotides: TGTGCCAGCAGCCTAAGGACTAGCGGGAGCGGCGAGCAGTACTTC. This translates into CASSLRTSGSGEQYF. The variable domain in full, completed from reference TRBV7-9 and TRBJ2-7, reads DTGVSQNPRHKITKRGQNVTFRCDPISEHNRLYWYRQTLGQGPEFLTYFQNEAQLEKSRLLSDRFSAERPKGSFSTLEIQRTEQGDSAMYLCASSLRTSGSGEQYFGPGTRLTVT.